The rows below give T cell receptor beta chains drawn from one sample of a study of shared clonotypes between healthy human individuals. Method: immunoSEQ multiplex PCR; TCRdb's copy keeps in-frame clones and lacks some. This sample has roughly 380,000 clones, with just over 95% found just once. The sequenced sample was memory CD8+ T cells sorted from blood. The receptors here all came from a man younger than 45 in good health. The CDR3 runs from the conserved cysteine through the conserved F or W. D genes are given only for firm matches.

cdr3_aa v_call d_call j_call
CASSLDYAVYEQYF TRBV5-4 NA TRBJ2-7
CASSERAGDYGYTF TRBV6-1 NA TRBJ1-2
CASSLRQGGTYEQYF TRBV7-2 NA TRBJ2-7
CASSLPGPNNQPQHF TRBV28 NA TRBJ1-5
CASSYGGTGFNSGANVLTF TRBV5-4 TRBD1 TRBJ2-6
CASSLGPDTQYF TRBV7-9 NA TRBJ2-3
CASKYGRGGTDTQYF TRBV6-6 NA TRBJ2-3
CASSLGVARGDGYTF TRBV5-8 NA TRBJ1-2
CASSPHHTGTSGYEQYF TRBV4-1 TRBD2 TRBJ2-7
CASDRIGETQYF TRBV2 NA TRBJ2-5
CASSPQSGTGGVGQFF TRBV7-3 TRBD1 TRBJ2-1
CASSPKGGGSGNTIYF TRBV18 NA TRBJ1-3
CASSQDQGGNQPQHF TRBV4-1 TRBD1 TRBJ1-5
CASSEARQITEAFF TRBV2 NA TRBJ1-1
CAWEGSGSGETQYF TRBV30 TRBD2 TRBJ2-5
CASSASGRANEQFF TRBV25-1 TRBD2 TRBJ2-1
CAWSDGQGESEKLFF TRBV30 TRBD1 TRBJ1-4
CASSIDSLAGSTDTQYF TRBV19 TRBD2 TRBJ2-3
CASSPRGTDTQYF TRBV11-2 NA TRBJ2-3
CASSYGLGSNQPQHF TRBV6-9 NA TRBJ1-5
CAISGATSGSFITGELFF TRBV10-3 TRBD2 TRBJ2-2
CSVEVNRFFQFF TRBV29-1 NA TRBJ2-1